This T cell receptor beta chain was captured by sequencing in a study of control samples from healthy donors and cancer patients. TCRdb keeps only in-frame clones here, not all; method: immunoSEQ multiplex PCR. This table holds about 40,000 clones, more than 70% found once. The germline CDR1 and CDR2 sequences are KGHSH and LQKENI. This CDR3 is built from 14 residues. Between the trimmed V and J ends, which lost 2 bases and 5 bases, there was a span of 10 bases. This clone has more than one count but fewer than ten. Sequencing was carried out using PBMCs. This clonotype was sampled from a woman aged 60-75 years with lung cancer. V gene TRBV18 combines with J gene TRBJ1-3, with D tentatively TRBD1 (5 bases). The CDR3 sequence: CASSPGAGRNTIYF. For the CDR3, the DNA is TGTGCCAGCTCACCAGGGGCAGGCCGAAACACCATATATTTT.